The rows below give T cell receptor beta chains drawn from one sample of a study of shared clonotypes between healthy human individuals. The protocol was immunoSEQ multiplex PCR, while the TCRdb copy is restricted to in-frame clones and leaves out a portion. This table holds about 610,000 clones, around 97% found once. What was sequenced was naive CD4+ T cells sorted from blood. These receptors were collected from a woman in her thirties in good health. The CDR3 runs from the conserved cysteine through the conserved F or W. The order of the fields is CDR3 DNA, CDR3 protein, clone size, J gene, V gene, D gene. The D gene is left open where the match is weak. Size is omitted from some rows. Given values are once, few, many or a class for expanded clones.

TGTGCCAGCAGCACCCTATCGGGAGCGAACACCGGGGAGCTGTTTTTT,CASSTLSGANTGELFF,NA,TRBJ2-2,TRBV5-4,NA
TGTGCCAGCAGCTTAGGTTTGGGACAGACCTACGAGCAGTACTTC,CASSLGLGQTYEQYF,NA,TRBJ2-7,TRBV7-9,TRBD1
TGTGCCTGGAGTGTATGGGGGAACACTGAAGCTTTCTTT,CAWSVWGNTEAFF,NA,TRBJ1-1,TRBV30,NA
TGTGCCAGCAGTTTTTATTCGGGGGCAGGTGAAAAACTGTTTTTT,CASSFYSGAGEKLFF,once,TRBJ1-4,TRBV28,NA
TGCGCCAGCAATAGCGGGGCCCTTAACAATGAGCAGTTCTTC,CASNSGALNNEQFF,NA,TRBJ2-1,TRBV10-2,TRBD2
TGTGCCAGCAGCTTAGACAGGGTCCCAAGCTCCTACAATGAGCAGTTCTTC,CASSLDRVPSSYNEQFF,NA,TRBJ2-1,TRBV11-2,NA
TGTGCTAGTGGTCTCGGGACCGGGGAGCTGTTTTTT,CASGLGTGELFF,NA,TRBJ2-2,TRBV12-5,NA
TGTGCCAGCAGTGTACTCGAGAACACTGAAGCTTTCTTT,CASSVLENTEAFF,NA,TRBJ1-1,TRBV6-1,NA
TGTGCCAGCAGTTTAGCCGGGACTACCTACAATGAGCAGTTCTTC,CASSLAGTTYNEQFF,NA,TRBJ2-1,TRBV27,TRBD2
TGCAGCGTTGAATCCGGGACACGGCACTCCTACGAGCAGTACTTC,CSVESGTRHSYEQYF,NA,TRBJ2-7,TRBV29-1,NA
TGCGCCAGCAGCACTGGACAGGGGACCTACGAGCAGTACTTC,CASSTGQGTYEQYF,NA,TRBJ2-7,TRBV5-1,TRBD1
TGTGCCAGCAGCCTGGGACAGGGGTCGACAGATACGCAGTATTTT,CASSLGQGSTDTQYF,NA,TRBJ2-3,TRBV5-5,TRBD1
TGTGCCAGCAGTTCTAGCGGGAGCTCCTACAATGAGCAGTTCTTC,CASSSSGSSYNEQFF,NA,TRBJ2-1,TRBV28,TRBD2
TGTGCCAGCAGCTCACCGGGACAGGGTTACAATGAGCAGTTCTTC,CASSSPGQGYNEQFF,NA,TRBJ2-1,TRBV6-6,TRBD1
TGCGCCAGCAGCTTGATTCCAGGGGAGACCGGGGAGCTGTTTTTT,CASSLIPGETGELFF,NA,TRBJ2-2,TRBV5-1,NA
TGTGCCAGCAGCAAAGGGCCCAAGGGGACCCAGTACTTC,CASSKGPKGTQYF,NA,TRBJ2-5,TRBV21-1,NA
TGTGCCAGCAGCTCCTCAGGACTCGTTGAGCAGTTCTTC,CASSSSGLVEQFF,NA,TRBJ2-1,TRBV7-9,NA
TGCGCCAGCAGCTTGGGAGGACAGGGTTCTGGGCAGCCCCAGCATTTT,CASSLGGQGSGQPQHF,once,TRBJ1-5,TRBV5-1,TRBD1
TGTGCCAGCACCAATCTCTACGAGCAGTACTTC,CASTNLYEQYF,NA,TRBJ2-7,TRBV6-1,NA
TGCAGCGGGAGACAGGGGTCTGGCACAGATACGCAGTATTTT,CSGRQGSGTDTQYF,NA,TRBJ2-3,TRBV29-1,TRBD1
TGTGCCAGCAGCTTTAGGGGGATAGAAGCTTTCTTT,CASSFRGIEAFF,NA,TRBJ1-1,TRBV11-2,NA
TGTGCCAGCAGCTTAGAACGGGCTAGACCCACAGATACGCAGTATTTT,CASSLERARPTDTQYF,NA,TRBJ2-3,TRBV7-8,NA
TGTGCCAGCAGCACCCCCGGGACAGGAGCCTACGAGCAGTACTTC,CASSTPGTGAYEQYF,few,TRBJ2-7,TRBV7-9,TRBD1
TGTGCCACCACGGGAAGGGGAGGCAATCAGCCCCAGCATTTT,CATTGRGGNQPQHF,NA,TRBJ1-5,TRBV14,NA